The 24 T cell receptor beta chains in this list originate from one sample, sequenced in a study of ipilimumab plus nivolumab after autologous stem cell transplantation. The assay was immunoSEQ multiplex PCR, and TCRdb's table has in-frame clones only and misses some. This sample yields some 44,000 clones, of which about 88% are seen a single time; roughly 1% belongs to the top ten. The sequencing here drew on PBMCs, taken in a trial of ipilimumab plus nivolumab as post-transplant consolidation. These receptors all stem from a male donor with multiple myeloma.

This chain connects TRBV30 to TRBJ1-2; D is uncertain. Trimming removed 0 bases at V and 6 bases at J, with 11 bases between. This CDR3 has 13 residues. In germline, CDR1 is GTSNPN, CDR2 SVGIG (reference sequence). CDR3 bases: TGTGCCTGGAGTGTACGGGGTACGGATGGCTACACCTTC. It codes for CAWSVRGTDGYTF.

The rearrangement joins TRBV6-5 to TRBJ1-4, with D uncertain. The CDR3 length is 11 residues. The ends were cut back, 4 bases at V and 4 bases at J, with 1 base in the middle. The germline V gene has CDR1 MNHEY and CDR2 SVGAGI. CDR3 nucleotide sequence: TGTGCCAGCAGTTTTAATGAAAAACTGTTTTTT. Amino acids: CASSFNEKLFF.

The CDR3 protein is CASSVTGDSNQPQHF. Here the CDR3 DNA reads TGTGCCAGCAGCGTAACCGGTGATAGCAATCAGCCCCAGCATTTT. The V call is TRBV9, the J call TRBJ1-5; D call uncertain. Trimming took 1 base from V and 0 from J, leaving 8 bases between them. Looked up from germline, CDR1 is SGDLS and CDR2 is YYNGEE. The CDR3 contains 15 residues.

A single count supports this clone. The chain uses TRBV6-6 and TRBJ2-7; the match to TRBD2 covers 7 bases. CDR3 length equals 15 residues. V was clipped by 5 bases and J by 2 bases; unmatched bases: 9. The V gene's germline CDR1 is MNHNY and CDR2 SVGAGI (reference sequence). The CDR3, as DNA: TGTGCCAGCAGTCCTCGAGCGGGACCCGCCTACGAGCAGTACTTC. Translating it yields CASSPRAGPAYEQYF.

The CDR3 coding sequence is TGTGCCAGCCAAGTGGGTTATTATGGCTACACCTTC. Translation gives CASQVGYYGYTF. The chain employs TRBV28 and TRBJ1-2; D not resolved. V lost 8 bases and J lost 5, with 12 bases in between. The CDR3 runs 12 residues. Per germline, CDR1 MDHEN and CDR2 SYDVKM.

The chain employs TRBV9 and TRBJ2-1; no reliable D call. V lost 3 bases, J lost 7 bases, and 11 bases lay in between. The CDR3 has 13 residues. Germline CDR1 and CDR2: SGDLS and YYNGEE. The CDR3 region has the DNA TGTGCCAGCAGCGCTCGTACCTGGAATGAGCAGTTCTTC. It encodes CASSARTWNEQFF. Together with reference TRBV9 and TRBJ2-1, the CDR3 gives the full variable domain: DSGVTQTPKHLITATGQRVTLRCSPRSGDLSVYWYQQSLDQGLQFLIQYYNGEERAKGNILERFSAQQFPDLHSELNLSSLELGDSALYFCASSARTWNEQFFGPGTRLTVL.

The chain employs TRBV28 and TRBJ1-5, with D maybe TRBD1 (6 bases). Per the germline V gene, CDR1 is MDHEN and CDR2 is SYDVKM. V dropped 3 bases and J dropped 7 bases, with 16 bases sitting between them. The CDR3 is 15 residues long. This CDR3 reads CASSFSGRGRQPQHF. CDR3 DNA sequence: TGTGCCAGCAGTTTCTCCGGAAGGGGGAGACAGCCCCAGCATTTT.

The chain combines TRBV28 with TRBJ1-3; 10 bases are a match to TRBD1. The CDR3 totals 18 residues. Germline CDR1 is MDHEN and CDR2 is SYDVKM. J was trimmed by 4 bases and V by 5 bases; bases with no gene match: 14. The chain's CDR3 is CASSGQGVKRVSGNTIYF. CDR3 in DNA: TGTGCCAGCAGTGGACAGGGGGTAAAAAGAGTTTCGGGAAACACCATATATTTT.

This chain joins TRBV19 and TRBJ2-7; TRBD1 agrees at 8 bases. With 6 bases clipped from V and 0 bases from J, the junction kept 4 bases outside the gene matches. The germline gives CDR1 LNHDA, CDR2 SQIVND (reference sequence). This CDR3 comprises 14 residues. The DNA of the CDR3 is TGTGCCAGTAGCCAGGACAGGGACTCCTACGAGCAGTACTTC. It is translated as CASSQDRDSYEQYF.

The CDR3 nucleotides are TGTGCCAGCAGCCGGGACAGGGGAGGGGCGGACAATAATTCACCCCTCCACTTT. This sequence encodes CASSRDRGGADNNSPLHF. The J gene is TRBJ1-6, the V gene TRBV7-2; 10 nucleotides agree with TRBD1. There are 18 residues in the CDR3. Germline V lookup: CDR1 SGHTA, CDR2 FQGNSA. V shed 5 bases and J 5 bases; nucleotides not matched to a gene: 12.

This clone was recorded a few times. V usage is TRBV4-1 and J usage is TRBJ1-4, with a possible D match to TRBD1 (6 bases). In germline, CDR1 is MGHRA, CDR2 YSYEKL. The CDR3 runs to 14 residues. The V gene lost 4 bases and the J gene lost 5 bases, with 11 bases spanning the gap. CDR3: CASSLDRSNEKLFF. The CDR3 DNA reads as TGCGCCAGCAGCCTTGACAGGTCGAATGAAAAACTGTTTTTT.

This rearrangement joins TRBV5-1 to TRBJ1-2, with D perhaps matching TRBD1 (5 bases). CDR3 length: 14 residues. The germline V and J ends were trimmed by 4 bases and 4 bases, with 14 bases remaining between them. In germline, CDR1 is SGHRS, CDR2 YFSETQ. CDR3 sequence reads: CASSPQGRSYGYTF. As DNA, the CDR3 is TGCGCCAGCAGCCCCCAGGGCAGGTCCTATGGCTACACCTTC.

The V gene is TRBV6-5, the J gene TRBJ2-5; 11 bases are a match to TRBD1. The CDR3 totals 15 residues. V was pared by 5 bases and J by 4 bases, with 6 bases of the junction left unmatched. Germline loops: CDR1 MNHEY, CDR2 SVGAGI. CDR3 DNA: TGTGCCAGCAGTACCGGGACAGGGGGTCGAGAGACCCAGTACTTC. Protein: CASSTGTGGRETQYF.

This sequence joins TRBV20-1 and TRBJ2-1; tentatively, D is TRBD1 or TRBD2 (5 bases each). This CDR3 contains 10 residues. V was cut by 6 bases and J by 7 bases, with 7 bases left in between. In germline, CDR1 is DFQATT, CDR2 SNEGSKA (reference sequence). The CDR3 region has the DNA TGCAGTGCCTGGGGGAATGAGCAGTTCTTC. Translation gives CSAWGNEQFF.

This sequence joins TRBV5-1 and TRBJ2-2; the D is unclear. The CDR3 extends over 15 amino acids. Trimming removed 0 bases from V and 0 bases from J, with 6 bases in between. The germline gives CDR1 SGHRS, CDR2 YFSETQ. CDR3 in amino acids: CASSLVRANTGELFF. For the CDR3, the DNA is TGCGCCAGCAGCTTGGTTAGGGCGAACACCGGGGAGCTGTTTTTT.

The rearrangement links TRBV9 to TRBJ1-1; 10 nucleotides align to TRBD1. Trimming at V came to 2 bases and at J to 2 bases, leaving 0 bases not matched to a gene. CDR1 is SGDLS and CDR2 is YYNGEE in the germline V gene. The CDR3 sequence is 14 residues long. The CDR3 here is CASSVTGGNTEAFF. CDR3 nucleotides: TGTGCCAGCAGCGTGACAGGGGGCAACACTGAAGCTTTCTTT.

The chain has TRBV9 and TRBJ2-1, with D perhaps matching TRBD1 (7 bases). Germline V gene sequence: CDR1 SGDLS, CDR2 YYNGEE. The V end was cut by 5 bases, the J end by 7 bases, with 22 bases between. The CDR3 loop spans 16 amino acids. CDR3 DNA: TGTGCCAGCAGTTTCCACCAAACCAGGGGGGTAAATGAGCAGTTCTTC. Translating gives CASSFHQTRGVNEQFF.

The sample holds one count of this clone. The V call is TRBV7-3, the J call TRBJ2-2; D unclear. Germline CDR1 SGHTA, CDR2 FQGTGA. This CDR3 spans 15 amino acids. With 5 bases removed from V and 3 bases from J, the gap between germline ends came to 13 bases. The CDR3, as DNA: TGTGCCAGCAGCCTCGGCAGCGTGGACACCGGGGAGCTGTTTTTT. This encodes CASSLGSVDTGELFF.

This clone has a handful of counts. Germline is not matched at one junction end, which may reflect a read error. The V gene is TRBV7-7, the J gene TRBJ2-2; maybe TRBD1 (6 bases). Germline assignment: CDR1 SSHAT and CDR2 FNYEAQ (reference sequence). This CDR3 has 16 amino acids. CDR3 nucleotide sequence: TGTGCTAGCAGCTTATTACAGGGAATTAGCACCGGGGAGCTGTTTTTT. Residues: CASSLLQGISTGELFF.

The rearrangement links TRBV11-2 to TRBJ1-1; D possibly corresponds to TRBD1 (6 bases). The V gene lost 4 bases and the J gene lost 4 bases, with 10 bases spanning the gap. The CDR3 has 13 residues. Germline loops: CDR1 SGHAT, CDR2 FQNNGV. In DNA, the CDR3 is TGTGCCAGCAGCTCCCAGGGGCGCACTGAAGCTTTCTTT. Its translation is CASSSQGRTEAFF.

The CDR3 sequence is CASSLWQGGINEKLFF. CDR3 bases: TGCGCCAGCAGCTTGTGGCAGGGGGGTATTAATGAAAAACTGTTTTTT. The chain employs TRBV5-1 and TRBJ1-4; TRBD1 matches at 7 bases. The germline V gene encodes CDR1 SGHRS and CDR2 YFSETQ. Losses at the gene ends were 1 base for V and 4 bases for J; bases not matched to a gene: 7. The CDR3 length is 16 residues.

The genes are TRBV6-6 and TRBJ1-4; TRBD1 agrees at 7 bases. The CDR3 totals 14 residues. V was pared by 2 bases and J by 7 bases, with 4 bases of the junction left unmatched. Germline V CDR1 and CDR2: MNHNY, SVGAGI (reference sequence). The CDR3 spells CASSYRQGSEKLFF. The CDR3 DNA follows: TGTGCCAGCAGTTACCGACAGGGAAGTGAAAAACTGTTTTTT.

V and J are TRBV7-9 and TRBJ2-7, with D perhaps TRBD1 (6 bases). The CDR3 spans 15 residues. Deletions cut 4 bases from V and 0 bases from J, with 13 bases between. The germline gives CDR1 SEHNR, CDR2 FQNEAQ (reference sequence). CDR3 sequence: CASSSRQASSYEQYF. As DNA, the CDR3 is TGTGCCAGCAGCTCCCGACAGGCGAGCTCCTACGAGCAGTACTTC.

The chain uses TRBV6-5 and TRBJ1-2; 8 nucleotides agree with TRBD1. Looked up from germline, CDR1 is MNHEY and CDR2 is SVGAGI. The CDR3 extends over 15 amino acids. With V trimmed by 5 bases and J by 1 base, 6 bases remained unmatched. CDR3 residues: CASSHRTGINYGYTF. CDR3 coding DNA: TGTGCCAGCAGTCACCGGACAGGGATTAACTATGGCTACACCTTC.